Listed here is a single TCR beta chain. Total RNA (roughly 0.45 ug) served as template for TCR beta cDNA synthesis primed by a constant-region primer. Generation of the TCR beta libraries relied on three nested multiplex PCR rounds using slightly modified ARM-PCR. TRBV1-TRBV30 forward primers paired with a C-beta reverse primer were used in the first two PCR rounds, which ran approximately 10 cycles each. TCRdb reprocessed the multiplex PCR reads via MiXCR and lists one record per CDR3 protein. The repertoire holds 150,000 to 200,000 distinct CDR3 sequences, with approximately 80% as singletons. The germline V gene encodes CDR1 MNHEY and CDR2 SVGEGT. The CDR3 totals 14 residues. This record belongs to a study of tumor-infiltrating lymphocytes in primary liver carcinoma. Each 20-30 mg portion of unsorted bulk tissue served as the source for co-extraction of RNA and DNA. Each participant had primary liver carcinoma, and surgical resection was the treatment.

This receptor was obtained from a man in his forties with primary liver carcinoma and hepatitis B virus infection. The specimen was tumor tissue from primary liver carcinoma. This chain links TRBV6-2 or TRBV6-3 with TRBJ2-1, with D possibly being TRBD2 (5 bases). Written as DNA, the CDR3 is TGTGGCAGTAATACGGCATACCAGAGGGATGAGCAGTTCTTC. Encoded protein: CGSNTAYQRDEQFF.